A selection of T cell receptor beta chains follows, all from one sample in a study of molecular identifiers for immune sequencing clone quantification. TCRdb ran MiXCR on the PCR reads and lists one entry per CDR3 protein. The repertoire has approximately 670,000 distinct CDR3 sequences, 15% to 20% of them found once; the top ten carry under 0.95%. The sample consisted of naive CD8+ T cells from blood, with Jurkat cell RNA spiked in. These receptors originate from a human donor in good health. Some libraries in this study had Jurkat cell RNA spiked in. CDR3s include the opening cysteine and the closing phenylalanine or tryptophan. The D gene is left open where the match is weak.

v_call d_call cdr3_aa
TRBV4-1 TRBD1 CASSNRDRMYEQYF
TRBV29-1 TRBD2 CSVELAGVYQETQYF
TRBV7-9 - CASSFAGLHYGYTF
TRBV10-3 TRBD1 CAISAEGASTDTQYF
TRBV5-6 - CASSLDGSLYEQYF
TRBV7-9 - CASSLASDYIRPGELFF
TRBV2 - CASKTTPGPDTQYF
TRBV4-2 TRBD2 CASSQEETSGSVKNIQYF
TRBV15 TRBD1 CATRNEEDRGHTGELFF
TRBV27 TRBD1 CASTYPTGGREQYF
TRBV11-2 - CASSLTPSLGGAYYGYTF
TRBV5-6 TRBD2 CASSRGASGGYEETQYF
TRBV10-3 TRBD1 CAISESPGTASYEQYF
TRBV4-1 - CASSQHRDVETQYF
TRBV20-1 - CSARGLEKSYEQYF
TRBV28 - CASSSLTFPYNSPLHF
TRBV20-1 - CSARDMNTDTQYF
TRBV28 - CASRPDRGGGANVLTF
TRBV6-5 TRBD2 CASGYSTSGGAGELFF
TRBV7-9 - CASSWGVASQETQYF
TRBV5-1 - CASSFLSCNEQFF
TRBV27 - CAAGLPGAVYEQYF
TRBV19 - CASSIGPNEQFF
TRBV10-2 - CASSVGGGGGNIQYF
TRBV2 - CAQNGLDTEGTQYF
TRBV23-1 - CAIAAVYRGYTF
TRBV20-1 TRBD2 CSAREWTSGGPETQYF
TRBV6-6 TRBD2 CATTSGSTEQFF
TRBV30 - CAWSVAGHPHNEQFF